One and the same sample provided the 20 T cell receptor beta chains below, sequenced in a study of T cell responses to AZD1222 COVID-19 vaccine (dated by TCRdb to about 2021). The time point label here, explained by the study, means: baseline before first vaccination. The library came from the immunoSEQ multiplex PCR assay. TCRdb carries this immuneACCESS record with in-frame sequences only. Its versions omit some clonotypes, under half of them owing to an unresolved V gene in the studies checked, with the rest unexplained. Here the sample has 90,000 to 120,000 clones; around nine tenths occur a single time. The top ten constitute around 20% of the sample. Sequenced material: peripheral blood, taken on day 0 of AZD1222 vaccination. These receptors came from an adult in good health.

The chain employs TRBV19 and TRBJ2-5, with 11 bases fitting TRBD2. V gave up 8 bases and J gave up 4 bases; unmatched junction bases: 3. Germline V gives CDR1 LNHDA, CDR2 SQIVND (reference sequence). CDR3 size: 13 residues. CDR3 DNA sequence: TGTGCCAGTCGGACTAGCGGGTTAGAGACCCAGTACTTC. Its translation: CASRTSGLETQYF.

J is TRBJ1-4 and V is TRBV2, with D perhaps TRBD1 (5 bases). Looked up from germline, CDR1 is SNHLY and CDR2 is FYNNEI. The CDR3 is made up of 14 amino acids. The V and J ends lost 8 bases and 6 bases respectively, with 16 bases between them. CDR3 nucleotides: TGTGCCAGCCTCGTCTCAGGGCGCGATGAAAAACTGTTTTTT. Protein product: CASLVSGRDEKLFF.

The chain links TRBV7-6 to TRBJ2-7; 9 nucleotides line up with TRBD2. Trimming took 3 bases from V and 2 from J; bases not matched to a gene: 11. This CDR3 comprises 17 residues. Looked up from germline, CDR1 is SGHVS and CDR2 is FNYEAQ. In DNA, the CDR3 is TGTGCCAGCAGCTTCCAACCGTCGGCGGGGGGGCCCTACGAGCAGTACTTC. Residues: CASSFQPSAGGPYEQYF.

The V gene is TRBV6-5, the J gene TRBJ1-2; 8 bases map to TRBD1. The CDR3 totals 12 residues. The germline V gene has CDR1 MNHEY and CDR2 SVGAGI. With 4 bases clipped from V and 8 bases from J, the junction kept 3 bases outside the gene matches. CDR3 sequence: CASSWTGRGYTF. Written as DNA, the CDR3 is TGTGCCAGCAGTTGGACAGGGAGAGGCTACACCTTC.

This clone was observed a single time. The chain combines TRBV18 with TRBJ2-5; TRBD2 agrees at 11 bases. V trimming: 3 bases; J trimming: 5 bases; junction bases outside the gene matches: 5. The CDR3 is 15 residues long. Per the germline V gene, CDR1 is KGHSH and CDR2 is LQKENI. The CDR3 reads CASSPLGTSGETQYF. CDR3 sequence (DNA): TGTGCCAGCTCACCCCTTGGGACTAGCGGCGAGACCCAGTACTTC.

This chain joins TRBV5-1 and TRBJ1-6, with 7 bases lining up with TRBD1. V shed 4 bases, J shed 5 bases, and the junction held 3 bases outside the gene matches. Germline V gives CDR1 SGHRS, CDR2 YFSETQ. The CDR3 is made up of 14 amino acids. CDR3 loop: CASSPTGNNSPLHF. The CDR3 DNA reads TGCGCCAGCAGCCCGACAGGGAATAATTCACCCCTCCACTTT.

This chain uses TRBV28 with TRBJ1-1; TRBD1 agrees at 7 bases. Per the germline V gene, CDR1 is MDHEN and CDR2 is SYDVKM. Trimming at V came to 7 bases and at J to 11 bases, leaving 16 bases not matched to a gene. This CDR3 region has 14 residues. The CDR3 loop is CASIISREGAAAFF. CDR3 DNA sequence: TGTGCCAGCATAATCTCCCGGGAGGGGGCGGCGGCTTTCTTT.

V gene TRBV6-2 or TRBV6-3 combines with J gene TRBJ1-3; D gene unclear. Germline CDR1 and CDR2: MNHEY and SVGEGT. CDR3 length: 17 amino acids. The germline V and J ends were trimmed by 2 bases and 4 bases, with 18 bases remaining between them. Here the CDR3 reads CASSYLQEATGGNTIYF. CDR3 nucleotide sequence: TGTGCCAGCAGTTACCTCCAGGAGGCGACGGGAGGAAACACCATATATTTT.

V and J are TRBV27 and TRBJ2-7; maybe TRBD2 (6 bases). V was shortened by 3 bases and J by 7 bases, with 19 bases between the two germline ends. This CDR3 contains 15 residues. The germline CDR1 and CDR2 sequences are MNHEY and SMNVEV (reference sequence). Here the CDR3 DNA reads TGTGCCAGCAGTTTCCAGTGGGGGGTTCCGGAGGAGCAGTACTTC. It specifies CASSFQWGVPEEQYF.

This clone has a single count. The genes are TRBV5-1 and TRBJ2-7; weak D call: TRBD1 (7 bases). V lost 0 bases and J 6 bases, leaving 10 bases between the germline ends. The CDR3 is 13 amino acids. CDR1 and CDR2 (germline): SGHRS, YFSETQ. CDR3 residues: CASSLGQGGEQYF. CDR3 DNA: TGCGCCAGCAGCTTGGGGCAGGGGGGCGAGCAGTACTTC.

The chain has TRBV5-1 and TRBJ1-1; D is undetermined. Per germline, CDR1 SGHRS and CDR2 YFSETQ. V was trimmed by 2 bases and J by 4 bases, leaving 9 bases between them. The CDR3 has 13 residues. The CDR3 sequence: CASSFQEFTEAFF. In nucleotides, the CDR3 is TGCGCCAGCAGCTTCCAGGAATTCACTGAAGCTTTCTTT.

The CDR3 coding sequence is TGTGCCAGCAGCGCACAGGGAATTGAAAAACTGTTTTTT. This codes for CASSAQGIEKLFF. The chain employs TRBV6-2 or TRBV6-3 and TRBJ1-4; D is possibly TRBD1 (6 bases). Germline V CDR1 and CDR2: MNHEY, SVGEGT. The germline V and J ends were trimmed by 6 bases and 7 bases, with 12 bases remaining between them. The CDR3 has 13 residues.

The genes are TRBV4-3 and TRBJ1-2; D gene ambiguous. The CDR3 contains 16 residues. Germline V lookup: CDR1 LGHNA, CDR2 YSLEER. V shed 1 base and J shed 4 bases, with 16 bases lying between them. CDR3 residues: CASSQGTAVRVYGYTF. CDR3 nucleotides: TGCGCCAGCAGCCAAGGGACCGCAGTGAGGGTCTATGGCTACACCTTC.

Worth noting for this clone: This sample includes further DNA sequences coding for the same CDR3. The genes are TRBV19 and TRBJ1-1; 7 nucleotides align to TRBD1. This CDR3 has 12 residues. CDR1 is LNHDA, CDR2 SQIVND, per germline (reference sequence). V lost 3 bases and J lost 6; bases outside the gene matches: 1. The CDR3 here is CASSIDRAEAFF. As DNA, the CDR3 is TGTGCCAGTAGTATTGACAGGGCTGAAGCTTTCTTT.

The J gene is TRBJ2-3, the V gene TRBV3-1 (or the pseudogene TRBV3-2); 14 bases fit TRBD2. Losses at the gene ends were 4 bases for V and 2 bases for J; bases not matched to a gene: 5. The V gene's germline CDR1 is LGHDT and CDR2 YNNKEL (reference sequence). The CDR3 spans 17 residues. The CDR3 sequence is CASSPGLAGALTDTQYF. For the CDR3, the DNA is TGTGCCAGCAGCCCGGGACTAGCGGGGGCCCTCACAGATACGCAGTATTTT.

V gene TRBV3-1 (or the pseudogene TRBV3-2) combines with J gene TRBJ2-2; tentatively, D is TRBD1 (5 bases). CDR3 length: 17 amino acids. CDR1 is LGHDT, CDR2 YNNKEL, per germline (reference sequence). Trimming cost V 1 base and J 6 bases, with 18 bases left between them. The CDR3 loop reads CASSQVGSGFRAGELFF. CDR3 nucleotide sequence: TGTGCCAGCAGCCAAGTCGGTTCAGGGTTTAGGGCCGGGGAGCTGTTTTTT.

The V gene is TRBV21-1, the J gene TRBJ1-5; TRBD1 is taken as the D call from the table, unchecked against the DNA. TRBV21-1 is a pseudogene. There are 18 residues in the CDR3. The CDR3 nucleotides read TGTGCCAGCAGCAAAGCGGGGGACAGCCGATATAGCAATCAGCCCCAGCATTTT. Translating gives CASSKAGDSRYSNQPQHF.

The chain combines TRBV4-3 with TRBJ2-5, with D perhaps matching TRBD2 (6 bases). The V gene's germline CDR1 is LGHNA and CDR2 YSLEER. Trimming shortened V by 1 base and J by 1 base, and 13 bases separated the two germline ends. This CDR3 spans 16 amino acids. CDR3: CASSQVGGPLQETQYF. In DNA form, the CDR3 reads TGCGCCAGCAGCCAAGTGGGGGGTCCTCTCCAAGAGACCCAGTACTTC.

The V gene is TRBV18, the J gene TRBJ2-1, with a weak D call TRBD2 (5 bases). The germline gives CDR1 KGHSH, CDR2 LQKENI. Trimming stripped 5 bases from V and 6 bases from J, with 11 bases between. The CDR3 contains 13 residues. CDR3 nucleotides: TGTGCCAGCTCAGCAAGCGGACCCAATGAGCAGTTCTTC. Its translation: CASSASGPNEQFF.

The chain links TRBV9 to TRBJ2-7; D possibly corresponds to TRBD1 (6 bases). CDR1 is SGDLS, CDR2 YYNGEE, per germline. CDR3 length equals 14 residues. V lost 4 bases, J lost 7 bases, and 18 bases lay in between. The CDR3 spells CASSKTGQSGEQYF. In nucleotides, the CDR3 is TGTGCCAGCAGCAAAACAGGGCAGTCGGGTGAGCAGTACTTC.